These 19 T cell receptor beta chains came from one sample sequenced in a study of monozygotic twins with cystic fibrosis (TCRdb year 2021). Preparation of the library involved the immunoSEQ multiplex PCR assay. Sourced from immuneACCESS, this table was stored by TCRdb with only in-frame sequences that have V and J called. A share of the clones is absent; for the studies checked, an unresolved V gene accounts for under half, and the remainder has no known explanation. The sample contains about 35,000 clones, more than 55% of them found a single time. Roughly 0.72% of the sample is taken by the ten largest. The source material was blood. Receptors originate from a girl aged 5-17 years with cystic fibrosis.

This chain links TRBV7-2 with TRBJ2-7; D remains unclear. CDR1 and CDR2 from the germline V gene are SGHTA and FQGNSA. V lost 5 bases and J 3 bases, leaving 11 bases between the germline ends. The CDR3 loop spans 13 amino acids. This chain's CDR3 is CASSQVLFYEQYF. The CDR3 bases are TGTGCCAGCAGCCAAGTCCTTTTCTACGAGCAGTACTTC. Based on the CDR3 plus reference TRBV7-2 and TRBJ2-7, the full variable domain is GAGVSQSPSNKVTEKGKDVELRCDPISGHTALYWYRQSLGQGLEFLIYFQGNSAPDKSGLPSDRFSAERTGGSVSTLTIQRTQQEDSAVYLCASSQVLFYEQYFGPGTRLTVT.

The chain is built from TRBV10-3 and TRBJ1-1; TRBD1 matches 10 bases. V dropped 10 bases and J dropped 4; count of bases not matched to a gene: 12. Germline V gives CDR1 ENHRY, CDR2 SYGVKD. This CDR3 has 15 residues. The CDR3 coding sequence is TGTGCCACTCGACAGGGGGCAAATGTGGGCACTGAAGCTTTCTTT. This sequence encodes CATRQGANVGTEAFF.

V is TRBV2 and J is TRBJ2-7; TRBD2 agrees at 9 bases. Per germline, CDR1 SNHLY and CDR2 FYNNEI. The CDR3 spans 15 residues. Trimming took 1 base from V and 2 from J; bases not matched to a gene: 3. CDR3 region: CASSEGGRGPYEQYV. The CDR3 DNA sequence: TGTGCCAGCAGTGAAGGCGGGAGGGGACCCTACGAGCAGTACGTC.

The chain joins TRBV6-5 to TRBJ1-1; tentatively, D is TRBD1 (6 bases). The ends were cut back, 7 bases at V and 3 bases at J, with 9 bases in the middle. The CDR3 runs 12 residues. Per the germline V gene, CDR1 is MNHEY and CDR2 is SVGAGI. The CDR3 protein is CASTDRYTEAFF. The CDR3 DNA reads TGTGCCAGCACTGACAGGTACACTGAAGCTTTCTTT.

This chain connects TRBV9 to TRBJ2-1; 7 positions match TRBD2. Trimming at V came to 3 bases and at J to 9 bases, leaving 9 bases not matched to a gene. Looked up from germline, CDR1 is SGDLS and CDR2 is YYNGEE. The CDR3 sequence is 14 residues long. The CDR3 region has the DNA TGTGCCAGCAGCGCCCGACTAGCAGGTGGTGAGCAGTTCTTC. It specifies CASSARLAGGEQFF.

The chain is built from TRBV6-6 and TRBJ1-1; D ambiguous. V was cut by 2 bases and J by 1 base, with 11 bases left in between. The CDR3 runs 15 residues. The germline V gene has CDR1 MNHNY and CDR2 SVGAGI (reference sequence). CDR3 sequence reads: CASSYHPEGNTEAFF. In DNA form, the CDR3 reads TGTGCCAGCAGTTACCATCCTGAGGGGAACACTGAAGCTTTCTTT.

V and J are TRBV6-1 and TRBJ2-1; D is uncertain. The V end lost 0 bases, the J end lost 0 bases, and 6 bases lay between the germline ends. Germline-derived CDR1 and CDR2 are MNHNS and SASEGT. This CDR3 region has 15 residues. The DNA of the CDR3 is TGTGCCAGCAGTGAAGCGCTCAGCTCCTACAATGAGCAGTTCTTC. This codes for CASSEALSSYNEQFF.

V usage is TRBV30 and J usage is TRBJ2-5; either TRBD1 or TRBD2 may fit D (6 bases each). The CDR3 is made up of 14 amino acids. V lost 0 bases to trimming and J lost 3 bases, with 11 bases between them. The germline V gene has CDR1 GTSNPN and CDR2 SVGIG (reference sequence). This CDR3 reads CAWSVGGVKETQYF. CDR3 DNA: TGTGCCTGGAGTGTCGGGGGCGTGAAAGAGACCCAGTACTTC.

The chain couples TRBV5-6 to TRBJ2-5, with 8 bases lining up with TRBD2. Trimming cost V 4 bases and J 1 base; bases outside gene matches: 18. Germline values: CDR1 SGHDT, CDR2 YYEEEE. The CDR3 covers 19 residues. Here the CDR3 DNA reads TGTGCCAGCAGCAGCGGTAGGACTAGCCTGTACCAGAGCCAAGAGACCCAGTACTTC. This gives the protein CASSSGRTSLYQSQETQYF.

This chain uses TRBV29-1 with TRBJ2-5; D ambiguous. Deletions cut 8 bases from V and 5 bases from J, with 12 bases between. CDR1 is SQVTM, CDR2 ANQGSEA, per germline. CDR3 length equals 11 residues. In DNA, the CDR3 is TGCAGCTTACGACTCAGGGAGACCCAGTACTTC. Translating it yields CSLRLRETQYF.

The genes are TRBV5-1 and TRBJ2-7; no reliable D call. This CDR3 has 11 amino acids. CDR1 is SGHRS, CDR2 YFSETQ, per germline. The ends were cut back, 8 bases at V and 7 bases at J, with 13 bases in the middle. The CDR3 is CASPSLLEQYF. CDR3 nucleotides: TGCGCCAGTCCGAGCCTCCTTGAGCAGTACTTC.

For the CDR3, the DNA is TGTGCCACCCACAGAAGAACAGGGGGCGGCCAAGAGACCCAGTACTTC. It yields the protein CATHRRTGGGQETQYF. The chain uses TRBV2 and TRBJ2-5; 9 nucleotides align to TRBD1. From germline, CDR1 is SNHLY and CDR2 FYNNEI. V shed 10 bases and J 1 base; nucleotides not matched to a gene: 13. The CDR3 covers 16 residues.

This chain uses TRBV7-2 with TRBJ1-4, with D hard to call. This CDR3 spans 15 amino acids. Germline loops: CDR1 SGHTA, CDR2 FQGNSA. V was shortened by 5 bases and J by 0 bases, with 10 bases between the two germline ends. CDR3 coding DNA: TGTGCCAGCAGCCGAAATCATGCAACTAATGAAAAACTGTTTTTT. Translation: CASSRNHATNEKLFF.

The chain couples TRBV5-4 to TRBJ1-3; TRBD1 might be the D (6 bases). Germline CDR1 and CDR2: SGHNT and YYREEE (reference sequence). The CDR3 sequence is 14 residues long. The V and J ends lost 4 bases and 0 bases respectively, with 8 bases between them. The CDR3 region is CASSPDSSGNTIYF. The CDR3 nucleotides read TGTGCCAGCAGCCCGGACAGCTCTGGAAACACCATATATTTT.

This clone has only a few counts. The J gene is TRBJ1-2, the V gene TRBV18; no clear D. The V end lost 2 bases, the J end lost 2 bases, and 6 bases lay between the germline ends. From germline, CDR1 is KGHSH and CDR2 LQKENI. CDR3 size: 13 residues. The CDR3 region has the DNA TGTGCCAGCTCACCAGACAACAACTATGGCTACACCTTC. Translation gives CASSPDNNYGYTF.

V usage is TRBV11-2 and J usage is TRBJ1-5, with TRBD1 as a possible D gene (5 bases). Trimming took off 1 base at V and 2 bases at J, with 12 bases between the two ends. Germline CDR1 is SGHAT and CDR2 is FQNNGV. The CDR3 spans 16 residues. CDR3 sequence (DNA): TGTGCCAGCAGCTTAGGGGCAGGGACCGGCAATCAGCCCCAGCATTTT. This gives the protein CASSLGAGTGNQPQHF. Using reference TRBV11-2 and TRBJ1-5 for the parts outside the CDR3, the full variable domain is EAGVAQSPRYKIIEKRQSVAFWCNPISGHATLYWYQQILGQGPKLLIQFQNNGVVDDSQLPKDRFSAERLKGVDSTLKIQPAKLEDSAVYLCASSLGAGTGNQPQHFGDGTRLSIL.

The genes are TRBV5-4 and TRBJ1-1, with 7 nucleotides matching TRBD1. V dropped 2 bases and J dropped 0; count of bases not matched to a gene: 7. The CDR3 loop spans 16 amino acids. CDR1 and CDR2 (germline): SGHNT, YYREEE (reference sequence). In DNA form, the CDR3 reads TGTGCCAGCAGCTTATCGGGACAGATTATGAACACTGAAGCTTTCTTT. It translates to CASSLSGQIMNTEAFF.

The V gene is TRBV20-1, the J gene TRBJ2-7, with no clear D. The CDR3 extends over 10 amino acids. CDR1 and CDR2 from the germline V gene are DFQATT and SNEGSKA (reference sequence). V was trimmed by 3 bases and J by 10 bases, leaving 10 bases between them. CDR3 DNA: TGCAGTGCTAGTCGAATGGGACAGTACTTC. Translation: CSASRMGQYF.

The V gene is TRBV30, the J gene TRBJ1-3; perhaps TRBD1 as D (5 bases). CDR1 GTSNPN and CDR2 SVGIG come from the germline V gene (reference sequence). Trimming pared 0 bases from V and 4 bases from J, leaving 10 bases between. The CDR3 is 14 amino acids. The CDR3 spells CAWSVWGTGNTIYF. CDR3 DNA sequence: TGTGCCTGGAGTGTTTGGGGGACCGGAAACACCATATATTTT.